These T cell receptor beta chains were read from a single sample in a study of blood T cells in healthy people across ages. TCRdb re-analysed the 5' RACE reads in MiXCR, keeping a single row per CDR3 protein. The data contain about 1,400,000 distinct CDR3 sequences, approximately 42% of them seen just once; the ten biggest clones take up 7.9%. The sample consisted of blood. These receptors were obtained from a young woman in good health. The CDR3 runs from the conserved cysteine through the conserved F or W. D genes are given only for firm matches. Only some rows state a clone size, as once, few, many or a class for expanded clones.

v_call,clone_size,j_call,d_call,cdr3_nt,cdr3_aa
TRBV27,-,TRBJ2-6,TRBD2,TGTGCCAGCAGTTTATCGCTACAGGGACTAGCGGGGGGGCCTGGGGCCAACGTCCTGACTTTC,CASSLSLQGLAGGPGANVLTF
TRBV20-1,few,TRBJ1-4,-,TGCAGTGCCAGGGAGATGCCCAAACTGTTTTTT,CSAREMPKLFF
TRBV2,few,TRBJ1-2,-,TGTGCCAGCAGTGCACACGGGGGCGCCTCAGTTTATGGCTACACCTTC,CASSAHGGASVYGYTF
TRBV15,-,TRBJ1-5,TRBD1,TGTGCCACCAGCCCAGACAGGGTCGGCAATCAGCCCCAGCATTTT,CATSPDRVGNQPQHF
TRBV6-2/TRBV6-3,-,TRBJ2-1,-,TGTGCCAGCAGTTACTCGCCCCCCGGGGGGCTCTACAATGAGCAGTTCTTC,CASSYSPPGGLYNEQFF
TRBV12-3/TRBV12-4,few,TRBJ2-1,-,TGTGCCAGCAGTCTGTCCGGGACCCTGATTGGGTATGAGCAGTTCTTC,CASSLSGTLIGYEQFF
TRBV5-1,-,TRBJ2-1,TRBD2,TGCGCCAGCAGCTTTTTGACTAGCGGGGGTAATGAGCAGTCCTTC,CASSFLTSGGNEQSF
TRBV29-1,-,TRBJ2-5,-,TGCAGCGTTGAAGCCGGAACTAGCAGCGGGGAGACCCAGTACTTC,CSVEAGTSSGETQYF
TRBV29-1,few,TRBJ2-1,TRBD2,TGCAGCGTTGAGCCCGGGACTAGCGGGAGCGGTGAGCAGTTCTTC,CSVEPGTSGSGEQFF
TRBV20-1,-,TRBJ2-7,TRBD2,TGCAGTGCTAGAGATGTGGCAGCGGGAGGGTACGAGCAGTACTTC,CSARDVAAGGYEQYF
TRBV5-1,few,TRBJ2-1,TRBD2,TGCGCCAGCAGCCAAGCAGCGGGGGCCGATTACAATGAGCAGTTCTTC,CASSQAAGADYNEQFF
TRBV6-5,-,TRBJ2-7,-,TGTGCCAGCAGTTACTCGAGAGGAGGGTGGTACGAGCAGTACTTC,CASSYSRGGWYEQYF
TRBV21-1,-,TRBJ2-7,-,TGTGCCAGCAGCAACGCCGAAACAGGGTCCTCCTACGAGCAGTACTTC,CASSNAETGSSYEQYF
TRBV5-5,-,TRBJ2-7,TRBD1,TGTGCCAGCACCTACAGGGGACAATCCTTCTACGAGCAGTACTTC,CASTYRGQSFYEQYF
TRBV12-3/TRBV12-4,-,TRBJ2-7,-,TGTGCCAGCAGTTTGGGCAGAACGGGCTACGAGCAGTACTTC,CASSLGRTGYEQYF
TRBV12-3/TRBV12-4,many,TRBJ1-2,-,TGTGCCAGCAGCTTGGGCTATGGCTACACCTTC,CASSLGYGYTF
TRBV12-3/TRBV12-4,few,TRBJ2-7,-,TGTGCCAGCAGCCCCTTTAAGGGCGAGCAGTACTTC,CASSPFKGEQYF
TRBV28,-,TRBJ1-2,-,TGTGCCAGCCGAGTCGGGGGGGGCTACACCTTC,CASRVGGGYTF
TRBV2,-,TRBJ2-7,TRBD1,TGTGCCAGCACTCAATTGGAAGACAGGGGCTACGAGCAGTACTTC,CASTQLEDRGYEQYF
TRBV3-1,-,TRBJ2-1,-,TGTGCCAGCAGCCATCCCCCGACTGGGAGCTCCTACAATGAGCAGTTCTTC,CASSHPPTGSSYNEQFF
TRBV10-3,-,TRBJ2-7,TRBD2,TGTGCCATCAGTGGCACAGCGGGGGTAGGTAGCGAGCAGTACTTC,CAISGTAGVGSEQYF
TRBV2,-,TRBJ1-1,-,TGTGCCAGCAGTGAAGCGGCGGCAGTCTATGAAGCTTTCTTT,CASSEAAAVYEAFF
TRBV11-3,-,TRBJ2-1,-,TGTGCCAGCAGCTTAGCGGGGGTGAACTACAATGGGCAGTTCTTC,CASSLAGVNYNGQFF
TRBV4-1,-,TRBJ2-5,TRBD1,TGCGCCAGCAGCCAAGGGTTTGCCGGGACAGGACTTGGAGAGACCCAGTACTTC,CASSQGFAGTGLGETQYF
TRBV5-4,-,TRBJ1-2,TRBD1,TGTGCCAGCAGCTTCGAAGGGACAGGGGGCGATGGCTACACCTTC,CASSFEGTGGDGYTF
TRBV29-1,-,TRBJ1-2,TRBD1,TGCAGCGTTCCCTCTCCAGGGGGCCCTAGTGGCTACACCTTC,CSVPSPGGPSGYTF
TRBV27,-,TRBJ2-7,TRBD2,TGTGCCAGCAGTCCCATAGCGGGAGTCTCCTACGAGCAGTACTTC,CASSPIAGVSYEQYF
TRBV6-6,-,TRBJ2-7,-,TGTGCCAGCAGAAACACAAACTACGAGCAGTACTTC,CASRNTNYEQYF
TRBV2,-,TRBJ1-2,-,TGTGCCAGCAGGGGCGGGGATAACTATGGCTACACCTTC,CASRGGDNYGYTF
TRBV12-3/TRBV12-4,-,TRBJ2-3,-,TGTGCCAGCAGAATGGGGGGGGCTGGAGATACGCAGTATTTT,CASRMGGAGDTQYF
TRBV3-1,few,TRBJ2-7,TRBD2,TGTGCCAGCAGCCGGAGGCTAGCGGGGGGAACCTACGAGCAGTACTTC,CASSRRLAGGTYEQYF
TRBV7-2,-,TRBJ2-7,-,TGTGCCAGCAGCTTAGGGTTCGCAGAAGACTACGAGCAGTACTTC,CASSLGFAEDYEQYF
TRBV5-1,-,TRBJ2-7,-,TGCGCCAGCAGTCCTAGGAGTCCTCAATCCTCCTACGAGCAGTACTTC,CASSPRSPQSSYEQYF
TRBV6-5,-,TRBJ1-5,-,TGTGCCAGCAGTTACTCGGGGGTGCGTAGTAGCAATCAGCCCCAGCATTTT,CASSYSGVRSSNQPQHF
TRBV25-1,-,TRBJ2-1,TRBD2,TGTGCCAGCAGGCCTCGCGGGACAGGCCTAGCGGGAGTGGGTAATGAGCAGTTCTTC,CASRPRGTGLAGVGNEQFF
TRBV25-1,few,TRBJ2-7,-,TGTGCCAGCAGTGATATCCTGGGGTCCGAGCAGTACTTC,CASSDILGSEQYF
TRBV29-1,few,TRBJ2-1,TRBD2,TGCAGCGTGAGACTAGCGGGAGGGCCCTATGAGCAGTTCTTC,CSVRLAGGPYEQFF
TRBV27,-,TRBJ2-6,-,TGTGCCAGCAGTTGGCGGGGCTCTGGGGCCAACGTCCTGACTTTC,CASSWRGSGANVLTF
TRBV25-1,few,TRBJ2-1,-,TGTGCCAGCAGTGAATCGGGGGCCGACTTATACAATGAGCAGTTCTTC,CASSESGADLYNEQFF
TRBV7-6,-,TRBJ2-1,-,TGTGCCAGCAGCTTAGCGGTCCTCCCTGGCAATGAGCAGTTCTTC,CASSLAVLPGNEQFF
TRBV20-1,-,TRBJ2-7,-,TGCAGTGCTAGGCTACGACTGGGCACGGGGTCCTACAATGAGCAGTACTTC,CSARLRLGTGSYNEQYF
TRBV29-1,-,TRBJ2-7,-,TGCAGCGTTGAATCAGCCAGCTGGGGAGTGGCCCAGTACTTC,CSVESASWGVAQYF
TRBV12-3/TRBV12-4,-,TRBJ1-2,-,TGTGCCAGCAGTTTAAACGAGAACTATGGCTACACCTTC,CASSLNENYGYTF
TRBV4-1,-,TRBJ1-2,TRBD1,TGCGTCAGCAGCCCGGCCGCGGGACAGGCATCTGGCTACACCTTC,CVSSPAAGQASGYTF
TRBV15,-,TRBJ2-3,TRBD2,TGTGCCACCTTAAACGCCCTAGCGGATACAGATACGCAGTATTTT,CATLNALADTDTQYF
TRBV27,-,TRBJ2-7,-,TGTGCCAGCAGTTTATCCGGACAGACGCGCTACGAGCAGTACTTC,CASSLSGQTRYEQYF
TRBV20-1,-,TRBJ1-4,-,TGCAGTGCTAGAAAACAGAATAATGAAAAACTGTTTTTT,CSARKQNNEKLFF
TRBV27,many,TRBJ1-2,-,TGTGCCAGCAGTTTATCACCTGGCTATGGCTACACCTTC,CASSLSPGYGYTF
TRBV20-1,many,TRBJ2-5,-,TGCAGTGCTAGCGGGGCCCAAGAGACCCAGTACTTC,CSASGAQETQYF
TRBV20-1,-,TRBJ2-3,TRBD1,TGCAGTGCTGACTACCGGGACAGGGGCCCAGATACGCAGTATTTT,CSADYRDRGPDTQYF
TRBV29-1,-,TRBJ2-3,TRBD2,TGCAGCGTTGAAGGACCAGCGGGAATCACAGATACGCAGTATTTT,CSVEGPAGITDTQYF